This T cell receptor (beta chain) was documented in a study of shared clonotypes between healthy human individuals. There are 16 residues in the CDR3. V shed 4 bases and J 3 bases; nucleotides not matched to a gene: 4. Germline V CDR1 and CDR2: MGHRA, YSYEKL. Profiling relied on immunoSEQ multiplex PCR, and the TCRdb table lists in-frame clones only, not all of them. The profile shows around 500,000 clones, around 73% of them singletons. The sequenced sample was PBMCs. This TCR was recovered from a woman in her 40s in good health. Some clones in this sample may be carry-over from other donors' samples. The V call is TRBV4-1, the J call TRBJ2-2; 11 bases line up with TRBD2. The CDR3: CASSLAGGPHTGELFF. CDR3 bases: TGCGCCAGCAGCCTAGCGGGAGGGCCCCACACCGGGGAGCTGTTTTTT.